This T cell receptor beta chain was found in a study of T cell responses to AZD1222 COVID-19 vaccine. As concerns this clone: The antigen is unknown.

CDR3 length: 16 residues. Germline V gene sequence: CDR1 MRHNA, CDR2 SNTAGT. The ends were cut back, 4 bases at V and 7 bases at J, with 20 bases in the middle. General observations from the study: Baseline antibody screening turned up just six or seven seropositive AZD1222 recipients. Spike-specific TCR breadth and depth rose after two AZD1222 doses.

Sequencing was performed with immunoSEQ multiplex PCR; in TCRdb, only in-frame clones are kept and a portion is missing. This sample carries more than 150,000 clones, 85% to 95% of them seen once, and the ten largest clones take 4.4%. The TCR originated in an adult in good health. The specimen comprised peripheral blood, sampled on day 0 of AZD1222 vaccination. This rearrangement joins TRBV6-4 to TRBJ2-1; TRBD2 is a possible D gene (5 bases). This CDR3 is CASSVFWGTTGNEQFF. The DNA for the CDR3 is TGTGCCAGCAGTGTATTCTGGGGTACAACGGGGAATGAGCAGTTCTTC.